The 31 T cell receptor beta chains given below trace back to one sample, sequenced in a study of shared clonotypes between healthy human individuals. Sequencing was performed with immunoSEQ multiplex PCR; in TCRdb, only in-frame clones are kept and a portion is missing. Of some 2.3 million clones listed, 93% are singletons. Sequenced sample: naive CD4+ T cells from PBMCs. Subset of the sample: CD45RA+ positively selected. These receptors all come from a man between 18 and 35 years old in good health. Some clones in this sample may be carry-over from other donors' samples.

V is TRBV7-7 and J is TRBJ2-3; D possibly corresponds to TRBD2 (6 bases). V gave up 6 bases and J gave up 8 bases, with 12 bases separating them. The length of the CDR3 is 12 residues. CDR1 and CDR2 (germline): SSHAT, FNYEAQ (reference sequence). CDR3 loop: CASSQDGGTQYF. The CDR3 DNA reads as TGTGCCAGCAGTCAGGACGGGGGTACGCAGTATTTT.

The chain employs TRBV5-1 and TRBJ2-1; TRBD2 is a possible D gene (6 bases). This CDR3 spans 15 amino acids. CDR1 SGHRS and CDR2 YFSETQ come from the germline V gene. The V gene lost 0 bases and the J gene lost 8 bases, with 15 bases spanning the gap. In DNA form, the CDR3 reads TGCGCCAGCAGCTTGGCCAGCGGAGGGGCCGATGAGCAGTTCTTC. Translating it yields CASSLASGGADEQFF. Based on the CDR3 plus reference TRBV5-1 and TRBJ2-1, the full variable domain is KAGVTQTPRYLIKTRGQQVTLSCSPISGHRSVSWYQQTPGQGLQFLFEYFSETQRNKGNFPGRFSGRQFSNSRSEMNVSTLELGDSALYLCASSLASGGADEQFFGPGTRLTVL.

J is TRBJ1-1 and V is TRBV7-2; D might be TRBD1 (6 bases). Between the trimmed V and J ends, which lost 3 bases and 1 base, there was a span of 9 bases. The CDR3 length is 14 residues. The V gene's germline CDR1 is SGHTA and CDR2 FQGNSA. The CDR3 spells CASSFHRANTEAFF. CDR3 DNA sequence: TGTGCCAGCAGCTTTCACAGGGCGAACACTGAAGCTTTCTTT.

The V call is TRBV6-1, the J call TRBJ1-5, with 7 bases fitting TRBD1. Trimming took 6 bases from V and 6 from J; bases not matched to a gene: 5. The CDR3 length is 13 residues. The germline gives CDR1 MNHNS, CDR2 SASEGT. CDR3 amino acids: CASSRQGGQPQHF. In DNA, the CDR3 is TGTGCCAGCAGCCGACAGGGAGGTCAGCCCCAGCATTTT.

The V and J genes are TRBV9 and TRBJ2-1, with D maybe TRBD2 (6 bases). Trimming shortened V by 0 bases and J by 10 bases, and 20 bases separated the two germline ends. The CDR3 length is 16 residues. CDR1 and CDR2 (germline): SGDLS, YYNGEE. CDR3 amino acids: CASSVDTAGGTMEQFF. The CDR3 region has the DNA TGTGCCAGCAGCGTAGACACGGCCGGCGGGACCATGGAGCAGTTCTTC.

The chain combines TRBV29-1 with TRBJ2-7; either TRBD1 or TRBD2 may fit D (5 bases each). Germline V gene sequence: CDR1 SQVTM, CDR2 ANQGSEA. The length of the CDR3 is 17 residues. The ends were cut back, 2 bases at V and 0 bases at J, with 20 bases in the middle. DNA for the CDR3: TGCAGCGTTGAACCCGACAGCGGACTCAAGGCCTCCTACGAGCAGTACTTC. Protein: CSVEPDSGLKASYEQYF.

The J gene is TRBJ1-5, the V gene TRBV4-1, with unresolved D. Trimming took 4 bases from V and 5 from J, leaving 15 bases between them. Germline V gene sequence: CDR1 MGHRA, CDR2 YSYEKL. The CDR3 consists of 15 residues. The CDR3 sequence: CASSLNRDPYQPQHF. CDR3 bases: TGCGCCAGCAGCCTAAACCGGGATCCCTATCAGCCCCAGCATTTT.

This clone appeared a few times. The chain links TRBV6-6 to TRBJ1-1; no reliable D call. This CDR3 comprises 12 residues. V was shortened by 6 bases and J by 4 bases, with 9 bases between the two germline ends. Germline CDR1 reads MNHNY; CDR2 reads SVGAGI (reference sequence). The DNA for the CDR3 is TGTGCCAGCAGCCTCCGAGGCACTGAAGCTTTCTTT. It encodes CASSLRGTEAFF.

The chain carries TRBV10-3 and TRBJ2-7, with TRBD1 matching over 11 bases. The CDR3 extends over 14 amino acids. Germline V gene sequence: CDR1 ENHRY, CDR2 SYGVKD. The V segment lost 11 bases and the J segment 4 bases; nucleotides outside the gene matches: 10. The CDR3 sequence: CAASWGTGGYEQYF. In DNA form, the CDR3 reads TGTGCCGCCTCCTGGGGGACAGGGGGATACGAGCAGTACTTC.

This clone was counted once. V is TRBV9 and J is TRBJ2-5; tentative D call: TRBD1 (5 bases). Trimming shortened V by 0 bases and J by 0 bases, and 6 bases separated the two germline ends. The CDR3 has 14 residues. Germline V gene data show CDR1 as SGDLS and CDR2 as YYNGEE. DNA for the CDR3: TGTGCCAGCAGCGTAGGACAGCACCAAGAGACCCAGTACTTC. As protein: CASSVGQHQETQYF.

The J gene is TRBJ2-2, the V gene TRBV28; unclear D gene. The germline V and J ends were trimmed by 7 bases and 0 bases, with 12 bases remaining between them. The germline V gene encodes CDR1 MDHEN and CDR2 SYDVKM. CDR3 length: 15 residues. In nucleotides, the CDR3 is TGTGCCAGCAAGACGGCGGATGCGAACACCGGGGAGCTGTTTTTT. Its protein is CASKTADANTGELFF.

The CDR3 nucleotides read TGCGCCAGCAGCTTGGGACAGCCTGGGGGCTACGAGCAGTACTTC. Encoded protein: CASSLGQPGGYEQYF. The rearrangement joins TRBV5-1 to TRBJ2-7; perhaps D is TRBD1 or TRBD2 (5 bases each). In germline, CDR1 is SGHRS, CDR2 YFSETQ. V lost 0 bases to trimming and J lost 3 bases, with 13 bases between them. This CDR3 is 15 amino acids long.

The chain joins TRBV18 to TRBJ2-3; TRBD2 matches at 12 bases. The length of the CDR3 is 16 residues. Germline CDR1 reads KGHSH; CDR2 reads LQKENI. J was trimmed by 2 bases and V by 3 bases; bases with no gene match: 3. In DNA form, the CDR3 reads TGTGCCAGCTCACCGTGGACTAGCGGGAACACAGATACGCAGTATTTT. This sequence encodes CASSPWTSGNTDTQYF.

The chain recombines TRBV11-2 with TRBJ1-1; 9 bases fit TRBD1. This CDR3 spans 15 amino acids. The trim removed 2 bases at V and 3 bases at J, leaving 4 bases unmatched. Germline-derived CDR1 and CDR2 are SGHAT and FQNNGV. The CDR3 spells CASSLRRQGDTEAFF. The CDR3 DNA is TGTGCCAGCAGCTTACGACGACAGGGGGACACTGAAGCTTTCTTT.

The rearrangement uses TRBV7-3 and TRBJ2-1; 8 positions match TRBD1. After removal of 5 bases from V and 6 bases from J, the junction contained 6 bases not matched to a gene. There are 14 residues in the CDR3. Per germline, CDR1 SGHTA and CDR2 FQGTGA. CDR3 residues: CASSAWTGTNEQFF. CDR3 nucleotide sequence: TGTGCCAGCAGCGCGTGGACAGGGACCAATGAGCAGTTCTTC.

The gene calls are TRBV7-7 and TRBJ2-5; D may match TRBD1 or TRBD2 (5 bases each). This CDR3 has 14 amino acids. Trimming took 5 bases from V and 5 from J, leaving 15 bases between them. The V gene's germline CDR1 is SSHAT and CDR2 FNYEAQ (reference sequence). CDR3 DNA: TGTGCCAGCAGCCCCCCGGGGCCCGGTGAGACCCAGTACTTC. Translation gives CASSPPGPGETQYF. Filled out from reference TRBV7-7 and TRBJ2-5, the complete variable domain reads GAGVSQSPRYKVTKRGQDVTLRCDPISSHATLYWYQQALGQGPEFLTYFNYEAQPDKSGLPSDRFSAERPEGSISTLTIQRTEQRDSAMYRCASSPPGPGETQYFGPGTRLLVL.

The chain employs TRBV5-1 and TRBJ2-1; D possibly corresponds to TRBD1 (6 bases). CDR3 length equals 13 residues. The V end lost 4 bases, the J end lost 6 bases, and 11 bases lay between the germline ends. Per the germline V gene, CDR1 is SGHRS and CDR2 is YFSETQ. The CDR3 reads CASSPGQPNEQFF. The CDR3 DNA reads as TGCGCCAGCAGCCCTGGACAGCCCAATGAGCAGTTCTTC.

Note on this clone: Other DNA sequences in this specimen translate into the identical CDR3. The chain is built from TRBV7-9 and TRBJ1-5; no clear D gene. Germline V gives CDR1 SEHNR, CDR2 FQNEAQ (reference sequence). V lost 3 bases to trimming and J lost 6 bases, with 6 bases between them. The CDR3 has 12 amino acids. DNA of the CDR3: TGTGCCAGCAGCTTCTCAGGTCAGCCCCAGCATTTT. This sequence encodes CASSFSGQPQHF.

The chain has TRBV7-9 and TRBJ2-3; tentatively, D is TRBD2 (5 bases). V was pared by 5 bases and J by 4 bases, with 10 bases between. Germline CDR1 is SEHNR and CDR2 is FQNEAQ (reference sequence). This CDR3 region has 13 residues. The DNA of the CDR3 is TGTGCCAGCAGCATAACCGGGGCAGATACGCAGTATTTT. Translation gives CASSITGADTQYF. The entire variable domain, with the rest obtained from reference TRBV7-9 and TRBJ2-3, is as follows: DTGVSQNPRHKITKRGQNVTFRCDPISEHNRLYWYRQTLGQGPEFLTYFQNEAQLEKSRLLSDRFSAERPKGSFSTLEIQRTEQGDSAMYLCASSITGADTQYFGPGTRLTVL.

This clone has a single count. V gene TRBV15 combines with J gene TRBJ1-1; 12 positions match TRBD1. The germline V gene encodes CDR1 LNHNV and CDR2 YYDKDF (reference sequence). After removal of 1 base from V and 4 bases from J, the junction contained 10 bases not matched to a gene. The CDR3 length is 18 residues. CDR3 sequence reads: CATSRGPGQGARGTEAFF. CDR3 sequence (DNA): TGTGCCACCAGCAGAGGGCCGGGACAGGGGGCGCGGGGCACTGAAGCTTTCTTT.

The gene calls are TRBV7-9 and TRBJ2-3; D uncertain. The CDR3 sequence is 12 residues long. Germline CDR1 is SEHNR and CDR2 is FQNEAQ (reference sequence). Trimming removed 1 base at V and 8 bases at J, with 7 bases between. The CDR3 spells CASSLEGATQYF. For the CDR3, the DNA is TGTGCCAGCAGCTTAGAGGGTGCTACGCAGTATTTT. Using reference TRBV7-9 and TRBJ2-3 for the parts outside the CDR3, the full variable domain is DTGVSQNPRHKITKRGQNVTFRCDPISEHNRLYWYRQTLGQGPEFLTYFQNEAQLEKSRLLSDRFSAERPKGSFSTLEIQRTEQGDSAMYLCASSLEGATQYFGPGTRLTVL.

The rearrangement uses TRBV5-6 and TRBJ2-1, with 8 bases aligning to TRBD2. The ends lost 4 bases at V and 4 bases at J; junction bases unmatched: 7. The CDR3 has 15 residues. Germline V gene sequence: CDR1 SGHDT, CDR2 YYEEEE. CDR3 residues: CASSQLAEPYNEQFF. The CDR3, as DNA: TGTGCCAGCAGCCAACTAGCGGAGCCTTACAATGAGCAGTTCTTC.

Remarks on this clone: This sample also contains other DNA sequences that code for the same CDR3. The genes are TRBV6-5 and TRBJ1-5; weak D call: TRBD1 (6 bases). The CDR3 covers 13 residues. V was cut by 5 bases and J by 4 bases, with 9 bases left in between. Germline V lookup: CDR1 MNHEY, CDR2 SVGAGI. The DNA for the CDR3 is TGTGCCAGCAGTAAGGGGGGGAATCAGCCCCAGCATTTT. Its protein product is CASSKGGNQPQHF.

This chain links TRBV30 with TRBJ2-7, with 8 bases aligning to TRBD2. In germline, CDR1 is GTSNPN, CDR2 SVGIG (reference sequence). CDR3 length: 15 residues. With V trimmed by 0 bases and J by 2 bases, 6 bases remained unmatched. CDR3 loop: CAWSVLQGLAYEQYF. The CDR3 DNA is TGTGCCTGGAGTGTACTCCAGGGACTAGCCTACGAGCAGTACTTC.

V is TRBV10-3 and J is TRBJ2-5; D is unresolved. V was clipped by 3 bases and J by 5 bases, with 16 bases between them. This CDR3 is built from 15 residues. Germline lookup yields CDR1 ENHRY and CDR2 SYGVKD. The CDR3 bases are TGTGCCATCAGTGAAGGCCAGGCCGCCGGGGAGACCCAGTACTTC. Its translation is CAISEGQAAGETQYF.

The CDR3 region has the DNA TGTGCCTGGAGTATAGCGGGAGTTGAGACCCAGTACTTC. It is translated as CAWSIAGVETQYF. V gene TRBV30 combines with J gene TRBJ2-5; TRBD2 agrees at 9 bases. The CDR3 is 13 amino acids. J lost 5 bases, V lost 2 bases, and 3 bases had no gene match. CDR1 and CDR2 (germline): GTSNPN, SVGIG (reference sequence).

This chain joins TRBV28 and TRBJ2-7; D is perhaps TRBD1 or TRBD2 (6 bases each). The V gene's germline CDR1 is MDHEN and CDR2 SYDVKM. The V end was cut by 3 bases, the J end by 9 bases, with 18 bases between. The CDR3 has 14 amino acids. CDR3 nucleotides: TGTGCCAGCAGTTTGGGGGGCGCTAAGCATATGCAGTACTTC. Its protein product is CASSLGGAKHMQYF.

The chain couples TRBV4-3 to TRBJ1-1; D gene uncertain. With 0 bases removed from V and 0 bases from J, the gap between germline ends came to 17 bases. Germline values: CDR1 LGHNA, CDR2 YSLEER. The CDR3 totals 18 residues. The CDR3 loop reads CASSQDIVSRHLNTEAFF. The CDR3 DNA reads as TGCGCCAGCAGCCAAGATATTGTGTCCCGCCATCTGAACACTGAAGCTTTCTTT.

The chain uses TRBV9 and TRBJ1-1, with D maybe TRBD1 (5 bases). The CDR3 covers 17 residues. The germline V gene encodes CDR1 SGDLS and CDR2 YYNGEE. Trimming removed 2 bases from V and 6 bases from J, with 23 bases in between. The CDR3 DNA sequence: TGTGCCAGCAGCGTCCGGGACGGCCGTCTGGTTCTAGCTGAAGCTTTCTTT. Encoded protein: CASSVRDGRLVLAEAFF.

The CDR3 loop reads CSVEYGTDGYTF. Here the CDR3 DNA reads TGCAGCGTCGAATACGGGACGGATGGCTACACCTTC. The chain combines TRBV29-1 with TRBJ1-2, with D tentatively TRBD1 (5 bases). V was trimmed by 6 bases and J by 6 bases, leaving 14 bases between them. Germline V lookup: CDR1 SQVTM, CDR2 ANQGSEA. The CDR3 contains 12 residues.

V gene TRBV20-1 combines with J gene TRBJ2-1, with D tentatively TRBD2 (6 bases). Germline CDR1 is DFQATT and CDR2 is SNEGSKA (reference sequence). Trimming stripped 8 bases from V and 12 bases from J, with 17 bases between. CDR3 size: 11 residues. CDR3 residues: CSTSAREGQFF. DNA for the CDR3: TGCAGTACGAGCGCGCGGGAAGGGCAGTTCTTC.